This paragraph covers one T cell receptor (beta chain) sequence. These data belong to a study of blood T cell repertoires in COVID-19. Study-wide context: The United States, Italy and Spain provided the acute and convalescent COVID-19 samples. Sample material is recorded as cDNA or gDNA derived from T cells, B-cell-depleted T cells, or PBMCs.

Germline V lookup: CDR1 DFQATT, CDR2 SNEGSKA (reference sequence). The CDR3 has 13 amino acids. The V end lost 3 bases, the J end lost 0 bases, and 8 bases lay between the germline ends. In the study's own analysis: The assay estimated nucleated cells by amplifying reference gene primers. The method was immunoSEQ multiplex PCR; TCRdb's version includes in-frame clones alone and lacks a portion of them. V, J and clone size reflect that table, while D and trimming were determined from the DNA. This table has about 83,000 clones, 80% to 90% appearing once. The sample consisted of peripheral blood. The origin of this receptor is a woman over 75 with acute or convalescent COVID-19. The chain carries TRBV20-1 and TRBJ1-2, with unresolved D. For the CDR3, the DNA is TGCAGTGCTAGTCCCACATCTAACTATGGCTACACCTTC. It is translated as CSASPTSNYGYTF.